What follows are 22 T cell receptor beta chains derived from one specimen sequenced in a study of long-term antiretroviral therapy in people with HIV (dated by TCRdb to 2021 to 2024). The immunoSEQ hsTCRB v3.0 assay was used at survey level resolution to sequence the TRB variable region. The table was pulled from immuneACCESS by TCRdb, which kept in-frame rearrangements only. Such tables lose some clones; where checked, under half of the loss comes from unresolved V genes, and the rest has no known cause. The sample table lists approximately 17,000 clones, 76% of them with a count of one. 15% of the sample is in the top ten clones. The sample in question was unsorted PBMCs, obtained 2.5 years before starting antiretroviral therapy. Receptors originate from a woman in her forties or fifties with HIV.

This clone showed up just a few times. CDR3 bases: TGTGCCAGCTGGGACAGGGATCCTTATAATTCACCCCTCCACTTT. Translated: CASWDRDPYNSPLHF. The rearrangement joins TRBV2 to TRBJ1-6; the match to TRBD1 covers 9 bases. This CDR3 region has 15 residues. Germline CDR1 SNHLY, CDR2 FYNNEI. V dropped 8 bases and J dropped 4; count of bases not matched to a gene: 6.

The gene calls are TRBV5-6 and TRBJ2-3, with 7 bases that match TRBD2. Germline V gene lookup returns CDR1 SGHDT and CDR2 YYEEEE. This CDR3 is built from 16 residues. V lost 4 bases and J lost 0; bases outside the gene matches: 8. This chain's CDR3 is CASSPWRGLSTDTQYF. The CDR3, as DNA: TGTGCCAGCAGCCCCTGGCGGGGGTTAAGCACAGATACGCAGTATTTT.

The chain joins TRBV19 to TRBJ1-1; D is possibly TRBD1 (6 bases). From germline, CDR1 is LNHDA and CDR2 SQIVND (reference sequence). There are 16 residues in the CDR3. The V and J ends lost 5 bases and 1 base respectively, with 17 bases between them. CDR3 bases: TGTGCCAGTAGTGCCCTAACCGGGACAAAGAACACTGAAGCTTTCTTT. It translates to CASSALTGTKNTEAFF.

This rearrangement joins TRBV5-1 to TRBJ1-4, with unresolved D. Germline V gene lookup returns CDR1 SGHRS and CDR2 YFSETQ. V shed 0 bases and J shed 8 bases, with 8 bases lying between them. This CDR3 is built from 13 residues. CDR3 sequence (DNA): TGCGCCAGCAGCTTGGCTGCGGGCGAAAAACTGTTTTTT. This sequence encodes CASSLAAGEKLFF. The variable domain in full, completed from reference TRBV5-1 and TRBJ1-4, reads KAGVTQTPRYLIKTRGQQVTLSCSPISGHRSVSWYQQTPGQGLQFLFEYFSETQRNKGNFPGRFSGRQFSNSRSEMNVSTLELGDSALYLCASSLAAGEKLFFGSGTQLSVL.

V usage is TRBV4-1 and J usage is TRBJ1-2, with D unclear. This CDR3 comprises 15 residues. Trimming shortened V by 0 bases and J by 4 bases, and 12 bases separated the two germline ends. CDR1 and CDR2 (germline): MGHRA, YSYEKL. For the CDR3, the DNA is TGCGCCAGCAGCCAAGAGTGGAGGGCTCCCTATGGCTACACCTTC. It yields the protein CASSQEWRAPYGYTF.

The V call is TRBV23-1, the J call TRBJ1-3; the match to TRBD1 covers 10 bases. TRBV23-1 is assigned to the ORF class and has an uncertain function. This CDR3 has 19 amino acids. After removal of 3 bases from V and 1 base from J, the junction contained 12 bases not matched to a gene. CDR3 bases: TGCGCCAGCAGTCATCTAACGGGACAGGGGCTTTCGTCTGGAAACACCATATATTTT. The encoded protein is CASSHLTGQGLSSGNTIYF.

The chain has TRBV7-9 and TRBJ2-5; D not certain. With 0 bases removed from V and 1 base from J, the gap between germline ends came to 6 bases. CDR1 SEHNR and CDR2 FQNEAQ come from the germline V gene (reference sequence). The CDR3 is 14 amino acids. The CDR3 loop reads CASSLAAAQETQYF. CDR3 in DNA: TGTGCCAGCAGCTTAGCCGCAGCCCAAGAGACCCAGTACTTC.

This clone was detected a few times. V gene TRBV7-9 combines with J gene TRBJ2-1, with D unclear. Trimming removed 5 bases from V and 4 bases from J, with 15 bases in between. There are 15 residues in the CDR3. The germline V gene encodes CDR1 SEHNR and CDR2 FQNEAQ (reference sequence). CDR3 bases: TGTGCCAGCAGCCCTTTCTCAACAGTTTACAATGAGCAGTTCTTC. Its translation: CASSPFSTVYNEQFF.

This clone has a handful of counts. CDR3 sequence (DNA): TGTGCCAGTAGTATTGACCCCGACAGGATATATGGCTACACCTTC. Protein: CASSIDPDRIYGYTF. The chain is built from TRBV19 and TRBJ1-2; D might be TRBD1 (6 bases). The CDR3 loop spans 15 amino acids. CDR1 is LNHDA and CDR2 is SQIVND in the germline V gene (reference sequence). The germline V and J ends were trimmed by 3 bases and 5 bases, with 16 bases remaining between them.

The rearrangement joins TRBV23-1 to TRBJ2-7, with D perhaps given as TRBD1 or TRBD2 (5 bases each). Being an ORF, TRBV23-1 has a function that is uncertain. Trimming left V 4 bases short and J 0 bases short, with 7 bases between. The CDR3 is made up of 13 amino acids. CDR3 in amino acids: CASSRGSSYEQYV. CDR3 coding DNA: TGCGCCAGCAGTCGGGGGAGCTCCTACGAGCAGTACGTC.

The rearrangement links TRBV11-3 to TRBJ2-1; D may be TRBD1 (6 bases). V was cut by 6 bases and J by 6 bases, with 9 bases left in between. Germline V gives CDR1 SGHNT, CDR2 YENEEA. The CDR3 has 12 amino acids. CDR3 sequence reads: CASSQQGNEQFF. CDR3 DNA: TGTGCCAGCAGTCAACAGGGCAATGAGCAGTTCTTC.

The chain employs TRBV10-3 and TRBJ1-1; tentatively, D is TRBD1 (5 bases). CDR1 and CDR2 from the germline V gene are ENHRY and SYGVKD. The CDR3 extends over 13 amino acids. Trimming left V 6 bases short and J 4 bases short, with 12 bases between. CDR3 coding DNA: TGTGCCATCAGGAAGACAGAACCCACTGAAGCTTTCTTT. This translates into CAIRKTEPTEAFF.

This clone was detected a few times. The chain links TRBV2 to TRBJ1-2, with TRBD1 matching 8 bases. The CDR3 runs to 12 residues. Germline V CDR1 and CDR2: SNHLY, FYNNEI. Losses at the gene ends were 6 bases for V and 7 bases for J; bases not matched to a gene: 4. DNA of the CDR3: TGTGCCAGCAGGGACAGGGCTTTTGGCTACACCTTC. As protein: CASRDRAFGYTF.

The rearrangement joins TRBV5-8 to TRBJ1-5; 7 bases match TRBD1. The germline V gene has CDR1 SGHTS and CDR2 YDEGEE. The CDR3 has 17 amino acids. The ends lost 2 bases at V and 0 bases at J; junction bases unmatched: 8. The CDR3, as DNA: TGTGCCAGCAGCTTTTACCGGGACAGCTATAGCAATCAGCCCCAGCATTTT. It translates to CASSFYRDSYSNQPQHF.

This chain joins TRBV11-3 and TRBJ2-2, with D hard to call. CDR3 length equals 15 residues. CDR1 and CDR2 from the germline V gene are SGHNT and YENEEA. The V and J ends lost 3 bases and 6 bases respectively, with 14 bases between them. Here the CDR3 reads CASSFSSGMAGELFF. In DNA form, the CDR3 reads TGTGCCAGCAGCTTTTCCTCGGGTATGGCCGGGGAGCTGTTTTTT.

The table lists this clone with a count of one. The chain combines TRBV6-1 with TRBJ1-5, with D perhaps TRBD1 (6 bases). From germline, CDR1 is MNHNS and CDR2 SASEGT. Trimming shortened V by 11 bases and J by 2 bases, and 10 bases separated the two germline ends. CDR3 length equals 12 residues. The CDR3 coding sequence is TGTGCCGAGGGGGGGGGCAATCAGCCCCAGCATTTT. Protein: CAEGGGNQPQHF.

Note on this clone: Other DNA sequences from this sample encode an identical CDR3 as well. V usage is TRBV5-1 and J usage is TRBJ1-4, with 7 bases aligning to TRBD1. Per germline, CDR1 SGHRS and CDR2 YFSETQ. The CDR3 totals 16 residues. V lost 0 bases to trimming and J lost 3 bases; unmatched junction nucleotides: 5. The CDR3 loop is CASSLEGDRANEKLFF. DNA of the CDR3: TGCGCCAGCAGCTTGGAAGGGGACAGAGCTAATGAAAAACTGTTTTTT.

The genes are TRBV10-2 and TRBJ2-1, with 11 bases that match TRBD2. The V and J ends lost 4 bases and 10 bases, in that order; junction bases with no gene match: 12. Germline-derived CDR1 and CDR2 are WSHSY and SAAADI. The CDR3 is 16 residues long. The CDR3 DNA is TGCGCCAGCAGTGGATTAGCGGGGGGGTTAAGGCAAGAGCAGTTCTTC. It specifies CASSGLAGGLRQEQFF.

The V gene is TRBV30, the J gene TRBJ1-2; D call uncertain. The CDR3 extends over 14 amino acids. Germline V CDR1 and CDR2: GTSNPN, SVGIG (reference sequence). V was clipped by 2 bases and J by 0 bases, with 10 bases between them. The CDR3 is CAWSTVAANYGYTF. CDR3 DNA: TGTGCCTGGAGTACGGTGGCAGCTAACTATGGCTACACCTTC.

The chain recombines TRBV6-5 with TRBJ1-6; D is ambiguous. The germline V gene encodes CDR1 MNHEY and CDR2 SVGAGI. V lost 0 bases and J 2 bases, leaving 5 bases between the germline ends. The length of the CDR3 is 15 residues. CDR3 protein: CASSYSTPYNSPLHF. The CDR3, as DNA: TGTGCCAGCAGTTACTCGACCCCCTATAATTCACCCCTCCACTTT.

Comment on this clone: One junction end disagrees with the germline gene, perhaps due to a read error. The chain uses TRBV7-3 and TRBJ2-6; D is perhaps TRBD2 (5 bases). The CDR3 is made up of 17 amino acids. Looked up from germline, CDR1 is SGHTA and CDR2 is FQGTGA. CDR3 bases: TGTGCCAGCAGCCTAACCGGGATCCCCTCTGGGGCCAACGTCCTGACTTTC. Protein: CASSLTGIPSGANVLTF.

On this clone itself: At the DNA level, this CDR3 is encoded by other sequences in the same sample as well. The chain links TRBV4-2 to TRBJ1-2; D is unclear. The length of the CDR3 is 13 residues. Trimming removed 4 bases from V and 5 bases from J, with 11 bases in between. Germline-derived CDR1 and CDR2 are LGHNA and YNFKEQ. CDR3 nucleotide sequence: TGTGCCAGCAGCCCCGGAATCGATTATGGCTACACCTTC. This translates into CASSPGIDYGYTF.